The following is a T cell receptor (beta chain) sequence with its context. Its target is unknown. The data are from a study of CD8 T cells in ankylosing spondylitis. Study findings and constraints: Reports of some motif variants in reactive arthritis synovial fluid and blood predate this one. Significant enrichment of disease-linked clones was reportedly seen in matched ankylosing spondylitis synovial fluid. Characteristic of ankylosing spondylitis blood, it appeared, was a TCR beta motif comprising 7 to 9 highly homologous variants.

The CDR3 has 10 amino acids. With 7 bases clipped from V and 4 bases from J, the junction kept 0 bases outside the gene matches. Germline CDR1 and CDR2: SQVTM and ANQGSEA. TCRdb itself ran the 5' RACE reads through MiXCR, one entry per CDR3 protein. The table lists about 220,000 distinct CDR3 sequences, more than 9% of them singletons. The sequence was obtained from a male donor with ankylosing spondylitis or in good health (not recorded which). The chain couples TRBV29-1 to TRBJ1-2, with 7 bases that match TRBD1. Sequencing was done on a sample of blood, either unsorted or a sorted T cell fraction (not recorded which). DNA of the CDR3: TGCAGCGGGACAGGCTATGGCTACACCTTC. This codes for CSGTGYGYTF.